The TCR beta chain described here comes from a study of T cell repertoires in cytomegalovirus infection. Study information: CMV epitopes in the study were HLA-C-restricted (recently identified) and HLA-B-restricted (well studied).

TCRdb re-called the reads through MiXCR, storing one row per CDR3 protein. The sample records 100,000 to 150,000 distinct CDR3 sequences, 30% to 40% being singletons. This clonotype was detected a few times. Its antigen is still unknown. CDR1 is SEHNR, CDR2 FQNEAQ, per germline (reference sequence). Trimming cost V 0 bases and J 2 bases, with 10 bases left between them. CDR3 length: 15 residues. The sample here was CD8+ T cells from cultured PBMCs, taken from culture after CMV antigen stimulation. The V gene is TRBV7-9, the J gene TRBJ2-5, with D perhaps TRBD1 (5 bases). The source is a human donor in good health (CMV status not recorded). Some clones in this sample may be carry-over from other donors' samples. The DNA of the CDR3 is TGTGCCAGCAGCTTAGCGGCAGGGCGGCAAGAGACCCAGTACTTC. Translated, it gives CASSLAAGRQETQYF.